This T cell receptor (beta chain) was identified in a study of blood T cell repertoires in COVID-19. Study information: Acute and convalescent COVID-19 samples came from the United States, Italy and Spain.

Individuals aged 18 to 89 years were recruited from 24 US areas. Among Cohort 3 donors, those recovered had two negative PCRs, clearance, or symptom resolution. This CDR3 is built from 17 residues. Germline CDR1 is MNHNS and CDR2 is SASEGT. V lost 1 base to trimming and J lost 0 bases, with 15 bases between them. Here immunoSEQ multiplex PCR was the method, and the copy in TCRdb shows in-frame clones only, minus some. The sample consists of more than 450,000 clones, about nine tenths of them appearing once. The material sequenced was PBMCs or T cells enriched from blood (not recorded which). This clonotype was sampled from a woman aged 18-30 years who had recovered from COVID-19. This chain joins TRBV6-1 and TRBJ1-2; the D gene is possibly TRBD1 (5 bases). The CDR3 bases are TGTGCCAGCAGTGAAGGGGTTCAGGGTTCAGCTAACTATGGCTACACCTTC. Amino acid sequence: CASSEGVQGSANYGYTF.